This entry lists 28 T cell receptor beta chains sequenced from one sample in a study of blood T cell repertoires in COVID-19. Measured with immunoSEQ multiplex PCR; TCRdb has only the in-frame clones, and not every one. The sample carries about 87,000 clones, around 85% recorded once. The specimen sequenced was peripheral blood. The receptors derive from an elderly woman with COVID-19, enrolled during active disease.

This chain connects TRBV27 to TRBJ2-7; TRBD2 is a possible D gene (5 bases). From germline, CDR1 is MNHEY and CDR2 SMNVEV (reference sequence). V gave up 2 bases and J gave up 2 bases, with 10 bases separating them. This CDR3 contains 14 residues. As DNA, the CDR3 is TGTGCCAGCAGTTTACGCGGGTCGCCCTACGAGCAGTACTTC. It specifies CASSLRGSPYEQYF.

V and J are TRBV7-2 and TRBJ1-5; the D gene is possibly TRBD1 (5 bases). V lost 5 bases to trimming and J lost 3 bases, with 11 bases between them. Germline V lookup: CDR1 SGHTA, CDR2 FQGNSA. The CDR3 contains 14 residues. The CDR3 loop reads CASSRDSYNQPQHF. As DNA, the CDR3 is TGTGCCAGCAGCCGTGACAGTTACAATCAGCCCCAGCATTTT.

The genes are TRBV5-1 and TRBJ2-7; D is possibly TRBD1 (6 bases). The germline gives CDR1 SGHRS, CDR2 YFSETQ. This CDR3 is 13 amino acids long. Trimming took off 2 bases at V and 5 bases at J, with 11 bases between the two ends. In nucleotides, the CDR3 is TGCGCCAGCAGCTTCGGACAGACGAACGAGCAGTACTTC. This sequence encodes CASSFGQTNEQYF.

The chain combines TRBV7-2 with TRBJ2-7, with D perhaps matching TRBD2 (6 bases). Germline CDR1 reads SGHTA; CDR2 reads FQGNSA. Trimming took 5 bases from V and 6 from J, leaving 11 bases between them. The CDR3 extends over 12 amino acids. CDR3 residues: CASSMTSGEQYF. The CDR3 region has the DNA TGTGCCAGCAGCATGACTAGTGGCGAGCAGTACTTC.

This clone was seen a single time. The chain recombines TRBV3-1 (or the pseudogene TRBV3-2) with TRBJ1-1; D is undetermined. V lost 3 bases and J 7 bases, leaving 9 bases between the germline ends. The CDR3 has 12 residues. In germline, CDR1 is LGHDT, CDR2 YNNKEL (reference sequence). The CDR3 here is CASSQLEGEAFF. The CDR3 bases are TGTGCCAGCAGCCAGTTGGAGGGTGAAGCTTTCTTT.

The CDR3 reads CACESTYEQYF. CDR3 nucleotide sequence: TGTGCCTGTGAGTCCACCTACGAGCAGTACTTC. The chain couples TRBV30 to TRBJ2-7; no reliable D call. The CDR3 has 11 amino acids. CDR1 GTSNPN and CDR2 SVGIG come from the germline V gene (reference sequence). V lost 6 bases to trimming and J lost 2 bases, with 8 bases between them. The full variable domain, its missing parts supplied by reference TRBV30 and TRBJ2-7, is SQTIHQWPATLVQPVGSPLSLECTVEGTSNPNLYWYRQAAGRGLQLLFYSVGIGQISSEVPQNLSASRPQDRQFILSSKKLLLSDSGFYLCACESTYEQYFGPGTRLTVT.

V and J are TRBV19 and TRBJ2-3, with D tentatively TRBD2 (6 bases). CDR1 is LNHDA, CDR2 SQIVND, per germline (reference sequence). This CDR3 region has 13 residues. V was pared by 6 bases and J by 4 bases, with 11 bases between. CDR3 in DNA: TGTGCCAGTAGACGGCGGGAAGCAGATACGCAGTATTTT. Its protein is CASRRREADTQYF.

The rearrangement uses TRBV29-1 and TRBJ2-7; D is unclear. The CDR3 extends over 12 amino acids. The V and J ends lost 5 bases and 0 bases respectively, with 8 bases between them. CDR1 and CDR2 from the germline V gene are SQVTM and ANQGSEA. This CDR3 reads CSVQGSSYEQYF. Written as DNA, the CDR3 is TGCAGCGTTCAAGGCAGCTCCTACGAGCAGTACTTC.

This clone was seen only once. The chain links TRBV5-1 to TRBJ2-7; 7 bases map to TRBD1. J lost 4 bases, V lost 4 bases, and 11 bases had no gene match. Germline V CDR1 and CDR2: SGHRS, YFSETQ. The CDR3 extends over 15 amino acids. CDR3 nucleotides: TGCGCCAGCAGCCCCCGTACGACAGGGTTTTACGAGCAGTACTTC. It encodes CASSPRTTGFYEQYF.

V is TRBV7-6 and J is TRBJ2-1; 9 nucleotides agree with TRBD1. The germline gives CDR1 SGHVS, CDR2 FNYEAQ. After removal of 4 bases from V and 8 bases from J, the junction contained 18 bases not matched to a gene. This CDR3 region has 18 residues. CDR3 nucleotide sequence: TGTGCCAGCAGCTCGGCGGGAGACAGGGGGTACTTGATTGATGAGCAGTTCTTC. Amino acids: CASSSAGDRGYLIDEQFF.

The chain has TRBV4-2 and TRBJ2-2; 7 positions match TRBD1. The CDR3 length is 18 residues. The germline CDR1 and CDR2 sequences are LGHNA and YNFKEQ. The V segment lost 4 bases and the J segment 3 bases; nucleotides outside the gene matches: 14. As DNA, the CDR3 is TGTGCCAGCAGCCGCCTAAGACAGGGACGGGCAGACACCGGGGAGCTGTTTTTT. It codes for CASSRLRQGRADTGELFF.

CDR3 bases: TGTGCCAGCAGCTCCGTTTCTGGCGGGCAGGAGCAGTTCTTC. Translating gives CASSSVSGGQEQFF. The chain uses TRBV7-3 and TRBJ2-1; tentatively, D is TRBD2 (5 bases). The CDR3 contains 14 residues. V was clipped by 4 bases and J by 10 bases, with 17 bases between them. The germline gives CDR1 SGHTA, CDR2 FQGTGA.

The V gene is TRBV11-2, the J gene TRBJ2-7; D is undetermined. Trimming took off 1 base at V and 6 bases at J, with 7 bases between the two ends. The CDR3 runs to 12 residues. Per germline, CDR1 SGHAT and CDR2 FQNNGV. This CDR3 reads CASSLVRPEQYF. DNA for the CDR3: TGTGCCAGCAGCTTAGTCCGTCCCGAGCAGTACTTC. Together with reference TRBV11-2 and TRBJ2-7, the CDR3 gives the full variable domain: EAGVAQSPRYKIIEKRQSVAFWCNPISGHATLYWYQQILGQGPKLLIQFQNNGVVDDSQLPKDRFSAERLKGVDSTLKIQPAKLEDSAVYLCASSLVRPEQYFGPGTRLTVT.

The gene calls are TRBV19 and TRBJ1-5; 10 bases line up with TRBD1. There are 15 residues in the CDR3. Trimming cost V 7 bases and J 0 bases; bases outside gene matches: 3. The germline V gene has CDR1 LNHDA and CDR2 SQIVND (reference sequence). CDR3 sequence: CASIRTGGSNQPQHF. The CDR3 nucleotides read TGTGCCAGTATCCGGACAGGGGGTAGCAATCAGCCCCAGCATTTT.

V gene TRBV9 combines with J gene TRBJ2-6, with TRBD1 matching 8 bases. This CDR3 has 17 residues. Germline V gene sequence: CDR1 SGDLS, CDR2 YYNGEE. Trimming at V came to 2 bases and at J to 0 bases, leaving 4 bases not matched to a gene. The CDR3 protein is CASSVGQASSGANVLTF. CDR3 nucleotides: TGTGCCAGCAGCGTGGGACAGGCTAGCTCTGGGGCCAACGTCCTGACTTTC.

This clone was detected only once. This chain connects TRBV27 to TRBJ2-3; 8 bases line up with TRBD2. Germline V gene data show CDR1 as MNHEY and CDR2 as SMNVEV (reference sequence). The CDR3 runs 14 residues. The ends lost 8 bases at V and 3 bases at J; junction bases unmatched: 7. CDR3 DNA sequence: TGTGCCAGCCGGGGCCGGGGGGGAACAGATACGCAGTATTTT. This translates into CASRGRGGTDTQYF.

The chain couples TRBV20-1 to TRBJ2-1; 8 nucleotides align to TRBD1. With V trimmed by 3 bases and J by 4 bases, 8 bases remained unmatched. CDR3 size: 15 residues. Germline V gene lookup returns CDR1 DFQATT and CDR2 SNEGSKA (reference sequence). The CDR3 sequence: CSASGQGAGYNEQFF. The DNA of the CDR3 is TGCAGTGCTAGTGGTCAGGGGGCCGGGTACAATGAGCAGTTCTTC.

The chain uses TRBV2 and TRBJ2-3; 10 bases are shared with TRBD1. From germline, CDR1 is SNHLY and CDR2 FYNNEI. The length of the CDR3 is 14 residues. V dropped 11 bases and J dropped 0; count of bases not matched to a gene: 5. The CDR3 region is CAGGTGESTDTQYF. The DNA for the CDR3 is TGTGCCGGGGGGACAGGGGAGAGCACAGATACGCAGTATTTT.

V and J are TRBV29-1 and TRBJ1-1, with TRBD1 identical over 11 bases. This CDR3 region has 14 residues. V shed 4 bases and J 3 bases; nucleotides not matched to a gene: 4. Looked up from germline, CDR1 is SQVTM and CDR2 is ANQGSEA. CDR3 loop: CSVGTGGAHTEAFF. In DNA form, the CDR3 reads TGCAGCGTTGGGACAGGGGGCGCGCACACTGAAGCTTTCTTT. The complete variable domain, with remaining parts taken from reference TRBV29-1 and TRBJ1-1, reads SAVISQKPSRDICQRGTSLTIQCQVDSQVTMMFWYRQQPGQSLTLIATANQGSEATYESGFVIDKFPISRPNLTFSTLTVSNMSPEDSSIYLCSVGTGGAHTEAFFGQGTRLTVV.

V is TRBV30 and J is TRBJ2-2; D might be TRBD2 (6 bases). V lost 4 bases and J 2 bases, leaving 14 bases between the germline ends. Germline V gene lookup returns CDR1 GTSNPN and CDR2 SVGIG (reference sequence). This CDR3 is 15 amino acids long. The CDR3 spells CAWKPRRGNTGELFF. CDR3 DNA: TGTGCCTGGAAACCACGGCGGGGTAACACCGGGGAGCTGTTTTTT. The full variable domain, in which reference TRBV30 and TRBJ2-2 provide the parts outside the CDR3, is SQTIHQWPATLVQPVGSPLSLECTVEGTSNPNLYWYRQAAGRGLQLLFYSVGIGQISSEVPQNLSASRPQDRQFILSSKKLLLSDSGFYLCAWKPRRGNTGELFFGEGSRLTVL.

The DNA of the CDR3 is TGTGCCAGTAGCACAACAGGGGGCGTGGATACGCAGTATTTT. It is translated as CASSTTGGVDTQYF. The chain is built from TRBV19 and TRBJ2-3, with 9 nucleotides matching TRBD1. CDR1 is LNHDA and CDR2 is SQIVND in the germline V gene (reference sequence). With 6 bases clipped from V and 6 bases from J, the junction kept 7 bases outside the gene matches. The length of the CDR3 is 14 residues.

The V and J genes are TRBV4-1 and TRBJ1-4; no firm D call. V lost 0 bases and J lost 8, with 13 bases in between. This CDR3 spans 15 amino acids. Germline V gives CDR1 MGHRA, CDR2 YSYEKL. The CDR3 DNA follows: TGCGCCAGCAGCCAAGATAGAGGAGCGTTCGAAAAACTGTTTTTT. Translation: CASSQDRGAFEKLFF.

The rearrangement joins TRBV28 to TRBJ2-5, with TRBD1 matching 7 bases. With V trimmed by 6 bases and J by 4 bases, 5 bases remained unmatched. This CDR3 is 13 amino acids long. The germline V gene has CDR1 MDHEN and CDR2 SYDVKM. The DNA for the CDR3 is TGTGCCAGCAGCGACAGGGATCTAGAGACCCAGTACTTC. Its translation: CASSDRDLETQYF.

The chain combines TRBV18 with TRBJ1-2; TRBD1 matches 10 bases. The CDR3 has 14 amino acids. J lost 4 bases, V lost 3 bases, and 2 bases had no gene match. The germline CDR1 and CDR2 sequences are KGHSH and LQKENI. The CDR3 loop reads CASSPGDRGYGYTF. The CDR3 coding sequence is TGTGCCAGCTCACCCGGGGACAGGGGCTATGGCTACACCTTC.

This clone was seen a handful of times. The CDR3 bases are TGTGCCAGCAGCTCAGGACTAGCGGGGGGCTACCAAGAGACCCAGTACTTC. Amino acids: CASSSGLAGGYQETQYF. The chain links TRBV11-2 to TRBJ2-5; 14 nucleotides align to TRBD2. The ends lost 4 bases at V and 0 bases at J; junction bases unmatched: 4. The CDR3 loop spans 17 amino acids. The V gene's germline CDR1 is SGHAT and CDR2 FQNNGV.

The chain links TRBV19 to TRBJ1-2; the D gene is possibly TRBD1 (5 bases). The CDR3 extends over 14 amino acids. Trimming pared 3 bases from V and 7 bases from J, leaving 15 bases between. CDR1 and CDR2 (germline): LNHDA, SQIVND (reference sequence). As DNA, the CDR3 is TGTGCCAGTAGTATTATTGGGCAGGGCTCTGGCTACACCTTC. Its translation is CASSIIGQGSGYTF. The variable domain in full, completed from reference TRBV19 and TRBJ1-2, reads DGGITQSPKYLFRKEGQNVTLSCEQNLNHDAMYWYRQDPGQGLRLIYYSQIVNDFQKGDIAEGYSVSREKKESFPLTVTSAQKNPTAFYLCASSIIGQGSGYTFGSGTRLTVV.

This clone was observed a few times. The rearrangement links TRBV6-4 to TRBJ2-7; D may be TRBD2 (5 bases). The CDR3 is 14 amino acids. V was pared by 6 bases and J by 0 bases, with 12 bases between. The V gene's germline CDR1 is MRHNA and CDR2 SNTAGT. The CDR3 bases are TGTGCCAGCAGAGCACTAGGGAGCTCCTACGAGCAGTACTTC. Translation: CASRALGSSYEQYF.

About this clone: The sample carries other DNA sequences with the same CDR3. The V gene is TRBV19, the J gene TRBJ1-2; D gene unclear. The CDR3 is 13 residues long. Between the trimmed V and J ends, which lost 6 bases and 0 bases, there was a span of 8 bases. The V gene's germline CDR1 is LNHDA and CDR2 SQIVND (reference sequence). Here the CDR3 reads CASSRGANYGYTF. DNA of the CDR3: TGTGCCAGTAGCCGTGGAGCTAACTATGGCTACACCTTC. The full variable domain, in which reference TRBV19 and TRBJ1-2 provide the parts outside the CDR3, is DGGITQSPKYLFRKEGQNVTLSCEQNLNHDAMYWYRQDPGQGLRLIYYSQIVNDFQKGDIAEGYSVSREKKESFPLTVTSAQKNPTAFYLCASSRGANYGYTFGSGTRLTVV.